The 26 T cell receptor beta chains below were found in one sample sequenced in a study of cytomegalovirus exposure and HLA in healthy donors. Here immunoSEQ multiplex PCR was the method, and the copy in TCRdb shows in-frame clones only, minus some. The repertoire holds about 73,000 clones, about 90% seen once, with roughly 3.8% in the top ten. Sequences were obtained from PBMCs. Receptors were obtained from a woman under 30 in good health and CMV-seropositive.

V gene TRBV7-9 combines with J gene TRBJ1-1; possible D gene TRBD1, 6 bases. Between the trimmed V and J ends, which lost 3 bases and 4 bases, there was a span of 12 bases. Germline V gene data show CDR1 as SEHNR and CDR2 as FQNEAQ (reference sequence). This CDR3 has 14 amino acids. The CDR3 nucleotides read TGTGCCAGCAGCTTCGGGGGGCTGAGCACTGAAGCTTTCTTT. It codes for CASSFGGLSTEAFF.

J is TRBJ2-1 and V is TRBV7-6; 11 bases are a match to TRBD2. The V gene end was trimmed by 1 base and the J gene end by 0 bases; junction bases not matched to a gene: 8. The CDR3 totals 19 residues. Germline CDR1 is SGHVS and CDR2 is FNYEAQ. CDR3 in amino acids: CASSLGASGGINSYNEQFF. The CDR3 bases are TGTGCCAGCAGCTTAGGGGCTAGCGGGGGGATAAACTCCTACAATGAGCAGTTCTTC.

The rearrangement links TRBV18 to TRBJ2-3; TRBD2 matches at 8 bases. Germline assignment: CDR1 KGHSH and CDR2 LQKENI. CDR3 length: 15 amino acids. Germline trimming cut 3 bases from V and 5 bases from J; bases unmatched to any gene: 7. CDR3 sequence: CASSPPGGPGDTQYF. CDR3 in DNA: TGTGCCAGCTCACCTCCGGGGGGGCCAGGAGATACGCAGTATTTT. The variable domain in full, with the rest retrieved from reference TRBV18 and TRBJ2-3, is NAGVMQNPRHLVRRRGQEARLRCSPMKGHSHVYWYRQLPEEGLKFMVYLQKENIIDESGMPKERFSAEFPKEGPSILRIQQVVRGDSAAYFCASSPPGGPGDTQYFGPGTRLTVL.

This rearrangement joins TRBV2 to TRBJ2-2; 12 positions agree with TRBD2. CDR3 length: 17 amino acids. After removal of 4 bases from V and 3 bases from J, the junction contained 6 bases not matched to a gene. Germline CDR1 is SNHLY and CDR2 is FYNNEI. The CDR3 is CASSGRTSGKDTGELFF. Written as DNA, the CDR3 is TGTGCCAGCAGTGGAAGGACTAGCGGGAAAGACACCGGGGAGCTGTTTTTT.

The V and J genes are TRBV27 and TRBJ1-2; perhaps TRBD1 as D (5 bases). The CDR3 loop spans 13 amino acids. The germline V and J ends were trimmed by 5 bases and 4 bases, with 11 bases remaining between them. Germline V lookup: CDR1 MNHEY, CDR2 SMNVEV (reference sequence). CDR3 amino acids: CASSPRASYGYTF. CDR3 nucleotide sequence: TGTGCCAGCAGTCCCAGGGCTAGCTATGGCTACACCTTC.

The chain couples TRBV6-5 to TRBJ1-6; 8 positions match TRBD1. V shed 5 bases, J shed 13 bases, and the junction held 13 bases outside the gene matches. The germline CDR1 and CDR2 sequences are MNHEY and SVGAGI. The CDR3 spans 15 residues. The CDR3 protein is CASSRTGTGDLPLHF. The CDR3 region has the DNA TGTGCCAGCAGTCGAACCGGGACAGGAGACTTGCCCCTCCACTTT.

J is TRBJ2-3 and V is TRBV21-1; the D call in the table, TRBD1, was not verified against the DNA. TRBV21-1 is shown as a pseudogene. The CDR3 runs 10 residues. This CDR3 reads CASSNGAGSF. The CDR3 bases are TGTGCCAGCAGCAATGGTGCAGGGTCCTTT.

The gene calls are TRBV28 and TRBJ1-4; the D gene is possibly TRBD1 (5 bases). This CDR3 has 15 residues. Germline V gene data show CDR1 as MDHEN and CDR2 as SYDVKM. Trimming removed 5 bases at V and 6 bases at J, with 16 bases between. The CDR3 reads CASSLGQGFDEKLFF. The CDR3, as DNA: TGTGCCAGCAGTCTAGGTCAGGGATTCGATGAAAAACTGTTTTTT.

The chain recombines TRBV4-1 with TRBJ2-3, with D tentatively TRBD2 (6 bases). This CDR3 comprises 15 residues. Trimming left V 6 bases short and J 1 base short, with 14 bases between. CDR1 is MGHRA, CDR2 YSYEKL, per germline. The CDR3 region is CASRSLAFGTDTQYF. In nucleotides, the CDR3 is TGCGCCAGCAGGTCGCTAGCGTTCGGCACAGATACGCAGTATTTT.

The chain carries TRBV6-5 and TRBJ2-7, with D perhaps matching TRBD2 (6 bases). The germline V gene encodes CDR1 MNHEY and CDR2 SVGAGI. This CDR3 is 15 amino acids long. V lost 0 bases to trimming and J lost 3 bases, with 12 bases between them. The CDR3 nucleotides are TGTGCCAGCAGTTACTCTGGGGGGACGCGCTACGAGCAGTACTTC. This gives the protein CASSYSGGTRYEQYF.

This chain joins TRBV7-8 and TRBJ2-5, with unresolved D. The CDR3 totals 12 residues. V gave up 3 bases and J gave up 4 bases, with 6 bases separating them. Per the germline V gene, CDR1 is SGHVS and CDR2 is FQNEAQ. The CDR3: CASSFLLETQYF. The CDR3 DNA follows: TGTGCCAGCAGCTTTCTCCTAGAGACCCAGTACTTC.

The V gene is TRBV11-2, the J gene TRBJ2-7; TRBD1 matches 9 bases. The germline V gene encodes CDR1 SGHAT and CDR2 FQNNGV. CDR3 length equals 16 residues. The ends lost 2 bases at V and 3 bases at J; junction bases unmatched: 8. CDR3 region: CASSLRQRGQGYEQYF. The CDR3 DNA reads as TGTGCCAGCAGCTTACGTCAAAGGGGACAGGGCTACGAGCAGTACTTC.

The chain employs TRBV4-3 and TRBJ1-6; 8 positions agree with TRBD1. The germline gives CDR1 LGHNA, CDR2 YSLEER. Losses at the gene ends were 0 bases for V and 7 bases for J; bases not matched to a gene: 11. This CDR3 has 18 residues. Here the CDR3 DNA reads TGCGCCAGCAGCCAAGATGCGATCAGGGGGCTTGGGAATTCACCCCTCCACTTT. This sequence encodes CASSQDAIRGLGNSPLHF.

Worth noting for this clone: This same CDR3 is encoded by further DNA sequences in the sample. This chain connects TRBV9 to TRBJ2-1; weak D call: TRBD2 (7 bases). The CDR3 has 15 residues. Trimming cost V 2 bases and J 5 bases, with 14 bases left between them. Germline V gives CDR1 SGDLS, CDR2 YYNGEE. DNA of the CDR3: TGTGCCAGCAGCGTCGCGGGGGCCCCAAACAATGAGCAGTTCTTC. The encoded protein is CASSVAGAPNNEQFF.

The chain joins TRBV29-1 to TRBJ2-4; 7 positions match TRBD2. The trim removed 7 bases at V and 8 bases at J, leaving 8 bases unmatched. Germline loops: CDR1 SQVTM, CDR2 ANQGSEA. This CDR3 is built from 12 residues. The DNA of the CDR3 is TGCAGCGGCACTAGCGAAAGCCACATTCAGTACTTC. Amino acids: CSGTSESHIQYF.

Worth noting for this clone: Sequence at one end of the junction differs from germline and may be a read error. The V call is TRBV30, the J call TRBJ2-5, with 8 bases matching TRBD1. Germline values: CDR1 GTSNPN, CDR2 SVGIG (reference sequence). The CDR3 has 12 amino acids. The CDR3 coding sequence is TGTGCCTGGAGCGCAGACCGGGACAGGACGCACTTC. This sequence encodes CAWSADRDRTHF.

CDR3 nucleotide sequence: TGTGCCTGGAGAAGTCAGGGTTTTCGTGGCTACACCTTC. This gives the protein CAWRSQGFRGYTF. V usage is TRBV30 and J usage is TRBJ1-2, with a possible D match to TRBD1 (5 bases). Germline V gene data show CDR1 as GTSNPN and CDR2 as SVGIG (reference sequence). This CDR3 comprises 13 residues. V gave up 3 bases and J gave up 7 bases, with 15 bases separating them. Combining the CDR3 with reference TRBV30 and TRBJ1-2 gives the whole variable domain SQTIHQWPATLVQPVGSPLSLECTVEGTSNPNLYWYRQAAGRGLQLLFYSVGIGQISSEVPQNLSASRPQDRQFILSSKKLLLSDSGFYLCAWRSQGFRGYTFGSGTRLTVV.

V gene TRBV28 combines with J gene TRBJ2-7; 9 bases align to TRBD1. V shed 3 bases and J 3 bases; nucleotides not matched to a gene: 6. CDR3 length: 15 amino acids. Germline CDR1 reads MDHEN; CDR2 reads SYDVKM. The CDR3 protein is CASSLAGQGIYEQYF. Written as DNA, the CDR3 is TGTGCCAGCAGTTTGGCGGGACAGGGTATCTACGAGCAGTACTTC.

The CDR3 reads CASTPSVGGGANTGELFF. CDR3 bases: TGTGCCAGCACCCCGAGCGTGGGGGGGGGCGCGAACACCGGGGAGCTGTTTTTT. The chain recombines TRBV6-4 with TRBJ2-2, with D possibly matching TRBD2 (7 bases). Trimming stripped 7 bases from V and 0 bases from J, with 21 bases between. Germline assignment: CDR1 MRHNA and CDR2 SNTAGT. This CDR3 has 18 amino acids.

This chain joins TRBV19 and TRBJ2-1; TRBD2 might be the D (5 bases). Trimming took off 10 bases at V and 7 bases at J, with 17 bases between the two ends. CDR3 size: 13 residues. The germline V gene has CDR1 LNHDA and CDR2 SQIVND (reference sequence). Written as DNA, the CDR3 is TGTGCCACCCGCCAGCCGGGGTTGAATGAGCAGTTCTTC. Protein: CATRQPGLNEQFF.

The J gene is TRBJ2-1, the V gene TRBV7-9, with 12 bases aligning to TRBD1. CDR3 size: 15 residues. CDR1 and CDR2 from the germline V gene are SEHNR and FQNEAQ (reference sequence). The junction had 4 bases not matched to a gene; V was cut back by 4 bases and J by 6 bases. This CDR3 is CASSSGQGASNEQFF. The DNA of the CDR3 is TGTGCCAGCAGCTCGGGACAGGGGGCTTCCAATGAGCAGTTCTTC.

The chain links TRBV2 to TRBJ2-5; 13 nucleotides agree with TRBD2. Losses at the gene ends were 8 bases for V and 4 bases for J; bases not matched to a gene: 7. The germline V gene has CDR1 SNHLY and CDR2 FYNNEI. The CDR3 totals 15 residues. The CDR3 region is CASQTSGGSGETQYF. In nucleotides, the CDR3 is TGTGCCAGCCAGACTAGCGGGGGGTCGGGAGAGACCCAGTACTTC.

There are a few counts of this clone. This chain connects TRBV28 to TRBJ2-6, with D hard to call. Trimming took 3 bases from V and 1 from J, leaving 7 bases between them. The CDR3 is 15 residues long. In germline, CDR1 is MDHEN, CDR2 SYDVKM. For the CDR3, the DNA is TGTGCCAGCAGTTTGGGCAGTTCTGGGGCCAACGTCCTGACTTTC. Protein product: CASSLGSSGANVLTF.

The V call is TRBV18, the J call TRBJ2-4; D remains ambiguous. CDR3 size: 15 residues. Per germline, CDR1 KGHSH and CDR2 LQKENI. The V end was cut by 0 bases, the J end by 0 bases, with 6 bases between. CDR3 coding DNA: TGTGCCAGCTCACCACCGTCGGTAGCCAAAAACATTCAGTACTTC. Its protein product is CASSPPSVAKNIQYF.

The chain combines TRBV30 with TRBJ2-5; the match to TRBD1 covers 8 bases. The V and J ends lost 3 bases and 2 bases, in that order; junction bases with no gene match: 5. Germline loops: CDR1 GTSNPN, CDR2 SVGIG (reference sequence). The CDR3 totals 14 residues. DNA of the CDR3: TGTGCCTGGAGGGGCAGGGGGCCGCAAGAGACCCAGTACTTC. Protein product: CAWRGRGPQETQYF.

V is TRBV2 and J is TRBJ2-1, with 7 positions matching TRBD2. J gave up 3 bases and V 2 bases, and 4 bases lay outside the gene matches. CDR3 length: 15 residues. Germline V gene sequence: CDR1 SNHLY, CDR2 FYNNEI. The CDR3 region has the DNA TGTGCCAGCAGTGAACTTCGCGGGAGCTACAATGAGCAGTTCTTC. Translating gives CASSELRGSYNEQFF.